These 21 T cell receptor beta chains were all obtained from the same sample, sequenced in a study of blood T cell repertoires in COVID-19 (TCRdb year 2020). Receptor amplification or capture employed the immunoSEQ multiplex PCR assay. In TCRdb, the immuneACCESS table is reduced to in-frame sequences with V and J assigned. These tables do not hold every clone; where another copy was compared, an unresolved V gene accounts for under half, and the others remain unexplained. The sample records 30,000 to 35,000 clones, roughly 92% of which are singletons. In total, the top ten clones hold less than 5.5% of the sample. Input material: peripheral blood. All receptors come from a human donor in a cohort sampled during active COVID-19.

The rearrangement links TRBV11-2 to TRBJ1-4; a weak D match, TRBD1 (6 bases). V lost 1 base and J lost 5, with 17 bases in between. Germline V gives CDR1 SGHAT, CDR2 FQNNGV. CDR3 length: 17 amino acids. Written as DNA, the CDR3 is TGTGCCAGCAGCTTAGGCAAGGGGGAAAGCCTAAATGAAAAACTGTTTTTT. Translating it yields CASSLGKGESLNEKLFF.

The chain carries TRBV9 and TRBJ2-1; TRBD1 might be the D (5 bases). Trimming removed 0 bases from V and 1 base from J, with 11 bases in between. The CDR3 totals 16 residues. Germline V gene data show CDR1 as SGDLS and CDR2 as YYNGEE. Here the CDR3 DNA reads TGTGCCAGCAGCGTAGGGGGCATGGTTTCCTACAATGAGCAGTTCTTC. This gives the protein CASSVGGMVSYNEQFF.

This rearrangement joins TRBV14 to TRBJ2-7; TRBD2 is a possible D gene (6 bases). Germline CDR1 reads SGHDN; CDR2 reads FVKESK. This CDR3 has 18 amino acids. Trimming removed 1 base from V and 0 bases from J, with 19 bases in between. CDR3 coding DNA: TGTGCCAGCAGCCAAGCAGGTCAGGGACTGACGTCCTCCTACGAGCAGTACTTC. Protein product: CASSQAGQGLTSSYEQYF.

The genes are TRBV6-2 or TRBV6-3 and TRBJ2-1; TRBD2 matches 7 bases. V lost 5 bases to trimming and J lost 2 bases; unmatched junction nucleotides: 9. In germline, CDR1 is MNHEY, CDR2 SVGEGT. This CDR3 spans 16 amino acids. The CDR3, as DNA: TGTGCCAGCAGTGAGCTTGGGGAGGGGACCTACAATGAGCAGTTCTTC. Translating gives CASSELGEGTYNEQFF.

The chain links TRBV6-2 or TRBV6-3 to TRBJ2-7; 10 nucleotides line up with TRBD2. The V and J ends lost 5 bases and 1 base, in that order; junction bases with no gene match: 2. The CDR3 contains 14 residues. Germline loops: CDR1 MNHEY, CDR2 SVGEGT. The chain's CDR3 is CASSGTSASYEQYF. The CDR3 DNA reads TGTGCCAGCAGTGGGACTAGCGCATCCTACGAGCAGTACTTC.

The chain couples TRBV24-1 to TRBJ2-3; 8 bases map to TRBD1. The CDR3 consists of 16 residues. The V and J ends lost 4 bases and 4 bases, in that order; junction bases with no gene match: 9. Germline lookup yields CDR1 KGHDR and CDR2 SFDVKD. The CDR3 loop is CATSDPDRVGADTQYF. The CDR3 nucleotides are TGTGCCACCAGTGACCCGGACAGGGTTGGCGCAGATACGCAGTATTTT.

The rearrangement uses TRBV28 and TRBJ2-1; 10 bases are shared with TRBD2. Germline-derived CDR1 and CDR2 are MDHEN and SYDVKM. The CDR3 has 17 amino acids. Trimming cost V 1 base and J 2 bases; bases outside gene matches: 5. The CDR3 DNA reads as TGTGCCAGCAGTTTATTGGGTAGCGGGGGGCCCTACAATGAGCAGTTCTTC. It encodes CASSLLGSGGPYNEQFF.

The chain carries TRBV11-3 and TRBJ2-2; 10 bases align to TRBD1. Trimming cost V 5 bases and J 4 bases; bases outside gene matches: 7. Germline CDR1 SGHNT, CDR2 YENEEA. CDR3 length equals 16 residues. The chain's CDR3 is CASSASWDRGTGELFF. The CDR3 DNA reads as TGTGCCAGCAGCGCCTCCTGGGACAGGGGCACCGGGGAGCTGTTTTTT.

V is TRBV11-2 and J is TRBJ2-1; no firm D call. Germline loops: CDR1 SGHAT, CDR2 FQNNGV. The germline V and J ends were trimmed by 6 bases and 0 bases, with 15 bases remaining between them. The CDR3 covers 16 residues. The chain's CDR3 is CASRSSLSSSYNEQFF. The CDR3 DNA reads as TGTGCCAGCAGGTCCTCGCTCTCTAGCTCCTACAATGAGCAGTTCTTC.

V gene TRBV5-5 combines with J gene TRBJ2-3, with a weak D call TRBD1 (5 bases). This CDR3 is 15 amino acids long. Trimming took off 4 bases at V and 5 bases at J, with 17 bases between the two ends. CDR1 SGHKS and CDR2 YYEKEE come from the germline V gene (reference sequence). CDR3 in amino acids: CASSLTGRQGDTQYF. In DNA, the CDR3 is TGTGCCAGCAGCCTTACCGGCCGGCAGGGAGATACGCAGTATTTT.

V usage is TRBV4-1 and J usage is TRBJ1-5; a weak D match, TRBD1 (6 bases). Germline CDR1 MGHRA, CDR2 YSYEKL. This CDR3 is 15 amino acids long. V was cut by 2 bases and J by 11 bases, with 19 bases left in between. The CDR3 sequence: CASSQLLQGMSAQHF. In DNA form, the CDR3 reads TGCGCCAGCAGCCAACTCTTGCAGGGGATGTCGGCCCAGCATTTT.

The rearrangement joins TRBV19 to TRBJ1-2; possibly TRBD1 for D (6 bases). Germline V gives CDR1 LNHDA, CDR2 SQIVND (reference sequence). This CDR3 region has 16 residues. The ends were cut back, 8 bases at V and 7 bases at J, with 26 bases in the middle. CDR3 region: CASSVSGTKDGSGYTF. The CDR3 bases are TGTGCCAGTTCGGTATCCGGGACAAAAGATGGCAGTGGCTACACCTTC.

V gene TRBV15 combines with J gene TRBJ2-5, with 12 bases lining up with TRBD2. The J segment lost 5 bases and the V segment lost 0 bases, leaving 4 bases of the junction unmatched. The CDR3 covers 16 residues. Looked up from germline, CDR1 is LNHNV and CDR2 is YYDKDF (reference sequence). This CDR3 reads CATSRDGLAGGETQYF. The CDR3 DNA reads TGTGCCACCAGCAGAGATGGGCTAGCGGGAGGGGAGACCCAGTACTTC.

The V call is TRBV6-6, the J call TRBJ2-3, with D possibly matching TRBD2 (5 bases). Trimming stripped 6 bases from V and 4 bases from J, with 11 bases between. Germline CDR1 reads MNHNY; CDR2 reads SVGAGI (reference sequence). The CDR3 runs 13 residues. The CDR3 region has the DNA TGTGCCAGCAGCCCTAGCTTATCAGATACGCAGTATTTT. Protein product: CASSPSLSDTQYF.

This chain uses TRBV6-5 with TRBJ2-7; 8 bases match TRBD1. V dropped 6 bases and J dropped 5; count of bases not matched to a gene: 9. The CDR3 loop spans 14 amino acids. The V gene's germline CDR1 is MNHEY and CDR2 SVGAGI. In DNA, the CDR3 is TGTGCCAGCAGGTGGACAGGGTCTGAGAACGAGCAGTACTTC. Translation: CASRWTGSENEQYF.

CDR3 sequence: CASSPLKPQGASGEQFF. Written as DNA, the CDR3 is TGTGCCAGCAGTCCCTTAAAACCCCAGGGGGCTTCGGGTGAGCAGTTCTTC. V and J are TRBV27 and TRBJ2-1; TRBD1 matches at 8 bases. CDR1 and CDR2 (germline): MNHEY, SMNVEV (reference sequence). V trimming: 5 bases; J trimming: 9 bases; junction bases outside the gene matches: 18. The CDR3 runs to 17 residues.

V gene TRBV18 combines with J gene TRBJ2-5; D may be TRBD2 (5 bases). Germline loops: CDR1 KGHSH, CDR2 LQKENI. V was cut by 3 bases and J by 2 bases, with 10 bases left in between. This CDR3 comprises 14 residues. CDR3 nucleotide sequence: TGTGCCAGCTCACCCGGGATTATTCAAGAGACCCAGTACTTC. Translation gives CASSPGIIQETQYF.

The V gene is TRBV6-2 or TRBV6-3, the J gene TRBJ1-5; D remains unclear. From germline, CDR1 is MNHEY and CDR2 SVGEGT. The CDR3 runs 17 residues. The V gene lost 4 bases and the J gene lost 7 bases, with 23 bases spanning the gap. The CDR3 DNA sequence: TGTGCCAGCAGTTCCCCTCGAACAGCGGCTTTAGGGCAGCCCCAGCATTTT. The encoded protein is CASSSPRTAALGQPQHF.

The rearrangement joins TRBV25-1 to TRBJ2-3; 9 nucleotides line up with TRBD1. The germline V gene has CDR1 MGHDK and CDR2 SYGVNS. V gave up 8 bases and J gave up 3 bases; unmatched junction bases: 9. CDR3 length: 15 residues. CDR3 sequence: CASVPGQGSTDTQYF. CDR3 nucleotides: TGTGCCAGCGTGCCGGGACAGGGTTCGACAGATACGCAGTATTTT.

The CDR3 DNA sequence: TGCGCCAGCAGCTTGGTATTGAGGGGGGGAGATACGCAGTATTTT. This codes for CASSLVLRGGDTQYF. V gene TRBV5-1 combines with J gene TRBJ2-3, with D possibly TRBD2 on 7 matching bases. Trimming left V 0 bases short and J 5 bases short, with 13 bases between. CDR1 and CDR2 from the germline V gene are SGHRS and YFSETQ. The CDR3 has 15 residues.

The chain is built from TRBV29-1 and TRBJ2-4; perhaps TRBD1 as D (5 bases). The V gene's germline CDR1 is SQVTM and CDR2 ANQGSEA. V was shortened by 7 bases and J by 2 bases, with 12 bases between the two germline ends. CDR3 size: 13 residues. In DNA, the CDR3 is TGCAGCGCAAGATTGGACACCAAAAACATTCAGTACTTC. It translates to CSARLDTKNIQYF.